The next 12 T cell receptor beta chains were all read from a single sample in a study of T cells after yellow fever vaccination. MiXCR, run by TCRdb on the 5' RACE reads, gives a single entry per CDR3 protein. The sample lists 500,000 to 650,000 distinct CDR3 sequences, roughly 17% occurring once. Source: PBMCs, taken 5 to 6 days after the first yellow fever vaccination. The receptors come from a man between 18 and 29 years old who received the YFV17D yellow fever vaccine.

This clonotype was picked up many times. The CDR3 region has the DNA TGTGCCAGTAGTATACAGGGCAATGAGCAGTTCTTC. As protein: CASSIQGNEQFF. The V gene is TRBV19, the J gene TRBJ2-1; TRBD1 is a possible D gene (5 bases). Trimming took off 2 bases at V and 6 bases at J, with 5 bases between the two ends. The CDR3 spans 12 residues. In germline, CDR1 is LNHDA, CDR2 SQIVND (reference sequence).

This clonotype showed up just a few times. The chain has TRBV7-3 and TRBJ1-2, with a possible D match to TRBD1 (5 bases). Deletions cut 5 bases from V and 7 bases from J, with 23 bases between. CDR1 is SGHTA and CDR2 is FQGTGA in the germline V gene. This CDR3 is 16 amino acids long. This chain's CDR3 is CASSPLGGEDVGGYTF. CDR3 coding DNA: TGTGCCAGCAGCCCTCTGGGGGGGGAGGACGTTGGTGGCTACACCTTC.

This clonotype has just a few counts. The chain recombines TRBV15 with TRBJ1-2; TRBD1 matches at 8 bases. The CDR3 is made up of 15 amino acids. The V and J ends lost 5 bases and 8 bases, in that order; junction bases with no gene match: 13. CDR1 LNHNV and CDR2 YYDKDF come from the germline V gene (reference sequence). The CDR3 spells CATSSYPGQVGGYTF. CDR3 bases: TGTGCCACCAGCTCTTACCCGGGACAGGTTGGAGGCTACACCTTC.

The V gene is TRBV5-1, the J gene TRBJ2-3; possibly TRBD2 for D (5 bases). Germline CDR1 and CDR2: SGHRS and YFSETQ. Trimming cost V 0 bases and J 2 bases, with 13 bases left between them. This CDR3 is built from 16 residues. The CDR3 here is CASSLGLTLSTDTQYF. The CDR3 DNA is TGCGCCAGCAGCTTGGGACTAACCCTATCCACAGATACGCAGTATTTT.

This clonotype was detected only a few times. The CDR3 sequence: CATSGQGPHTEAFF. The CDR3 DNA is TGTGCCACCAGCGGACAGGGACCTCACACTGAAGCTTTCTTT. This chain connects TRBV24-1 to TRBJ1-1; 8 nucleotides match TRBD1. Germline CDR1 and CDR2: KGHDR and SFDVKD. V shed 7 bases and J 3 bases; nucleotides not matched to a gene: 6. CDR3 length: 14 amino acids.

This clonotype was counted many times. The rearrangement joins TRBV4-2 to TRBJ2-1; perhaps TRBD2 as D (7 bases). The CDR3 contains 17 residues. V was pared by 4 bases and J by 5 bases, with 21 bases between. Germline V gene lookup returns CDR1 LGHNA and CDR2 YNFKEQ. CDR3 DNA: TGTGCCAGCAGCCCAGGCAGGATGGGGGGGGCCGACAATGAGCAGTTCTTC. This codes for CASSPGRMGGADNEQFF.

The V and J genes are TRBV28 and TRBJ2-7, with TRBD1 matching 8 bases. Trimming removed 1 base from V and 5 bases from J; junction bases left unmatched: 7. There are 15 residues in the CDR3. Germline V lookup: CDR1 MDHEN, CDR2 SYDVKM. CDR3 sequence reads: CASSLSDRGRNEQYV. CDR3 sequence (DNA): TGTGCCAGCAGTTTATCCGACAGGGGAAGGAACGAGCAGTACGTC.

The chain carries TRBV9 and TRBJ2-7; a weak D match, TRBD1 (6 bases). Per the germline V gene, CDR1 is SGDLS and CDR2 is YYNGEE. The germline V and J ends were trimmed by 0 bases and 5 bases, with 15 bases remaining between them. The CDR3 extends over 15 amino acids. The CDR3 sequence: CASSVGQAIFNEQYF. In DNA, the CDR3 is TGTGCCAGCAGCGTAGGACAGGCTATTTTTAACGAGCAGTACTTC. Based on the CDR3 plus reference TRBV9 and TRBJ2-7, the full variable domain is DSGVTQTPKHLITATGQRVTLRCSPRSGDLSVYWYQQSLDQGLQFLIQYYNGEERAKGNILERFSAQQFPDLHSELNLSSLELGDSALYFCASSVGQAIFNEQYFGPGTRLTVT.

This sequence joins TRBV29-1 and TRBJ2-3, with 14 bases aligning to TRBD2. The germline V gene encodes CDR1 SQVTM and CDR2 ANQGSEA. Trimming cost V 7 bases and J 5 bases; bases outside gene matches: 8. The CDR3 is made up of 15 amino acids. The CDR3 is CSAERTSGGIDTQYF. Here the CDR3 DNA reads TGCAGCGCCGAGAGGACTAGCGGGGGGATAGATACGCAGTATTTT.

The V gene is TRBV29-1, the J gene TRBJ2-1; TRBD1 agrees at 7 bases. The ends lost 4 bases at V and 3 bases at J; junction bases unmatched: 6. The CDR3 covers 14 residues. The germline gives CDR1 SQVTM, CDR2 ANQGSEA. The CDR3, as DNA: TGCAGCGTTGCGGGACAGAGTCACTACAATGAGCAGTTCTTC. This translates into CSVAGQSHYNEQFF.

The chain combines TRBV5-1 with TRBJ2-5; no clear D gene. From germline, CDR1 is SGHRS and CDR2 YFSETQ. Trimming removed 1 base from V and 1 base from J, with 8 bases in between. The CDR3 extends over 14 amino acids. The CDR3 sequence is CASSLFPGQETQYF. Here the CDR3 DNA reads TGCGCCAGCAGCTTGTTCCCGGGCCAAGAGACCCAGTACTTC.

This clonotype was seen a few times. This rearrangement joins TRBV28 to TRBJ2-7, with 7 bases that match TRBD1. The CDR3 totals 14 residues. Looked up from germline, CDR1 is MDHEN and CDR2 is SYDVKM. Here the CDR3 reads CASSLFGTDYEKYV. CDR3 coding DNA: TGTGCCAGCAGTTTATTCGGGACAGACTACGAGAAGTACGTC.